Listed below are T cell receptor beta chains from one sample, sequenced in a study of blood T cells in healthy people across ages. TCRdb re-called the 5' RACE reads through MiXCR, storing one row per CDR3 protein. The sample has some 1.5 million distinct CDR3 sequences, roughly two fifths seen once; the top ten hold approximately 4.1%. Sequencing was done on a sample of blood. These receptors came from a woman aged 18-29 years in good health. The CDR3 runs from the conserved cysteine through the conserved F or W. The D gene is left open where the match is weak. Clone size is not always given. Where it is, it says once, few, many or a class for expanded clones.

cdr3_aa	cdr3_nt	v_call	clone_size	d_call	j_call
CSARQAGAPLYEQYF	TGCAGTGCTAGACAAGCGGGAGCCCCTCTATACGAGCAGTACTTC	TRBV20-1	NA	TRBD2	TRBJ2-7
CASRDFPSRQFF	TGTGCCAGCAGAGACTTCCCCTCTCGGCAGTTCTTC	TRBV6-6	many	NA	TRBJ2-1
CSARITGFEAFF	TGCAGTGCTAGGATTACAGGGTTTGAAGCTTTCTTT	TRBV20-1	once	NA	TRBJ1-1
CASSYWTGTGAEKLFF	TGTGCCAGCAGTTACTGGACAGGCACAGGAGCGGAAAAACTGTTTTTT	TRBV6-2/TRBV6-3	once	TRBD1	TRBJ1-4
CASSLRWGRELFF	TGTGCCAGCAGCTTACGGTGGGGCCGGGAGCTGTTTTTT	TRBV7-2	once	NA	TRBJ2-2
CASSRGTVKNIQYF	TGTGCCAGCAGCCGAGGGACAGTAAAAAACATTCAGTACTTC	TRBV7-9	NA	TRBD1	TRBJ2-4
CSVVRDPSDCGYTF	TGCAGCGTTGTTCGGGATCCTAGTGACTGTGGCTACACCTTC	TRBV29-1	NA	NA	TRBJ1-2
CASSQGPLAMTTDTQYF	TGTGCCAGCAGCCAAGGCCCTCTAGCCATGACCACAGATACGCAGTATTTT	TRBV3-1	few	NA	TRBJ2-3
CASSFRGLFSYEQYF	TGTGCCAGCAGTTTTCGGGGTCTCTTCTCCTACGAGCAGTACTTC	TRBV28	NA	NA	TRBJ2-7
CASSEDGQGMYGYTF	TGTGCCAGCAGCGAAGACGGACAGGGCATGTATGGCTACACCTTC	TRBV2	NA	TRBD1	TRBJ1-2
CASSYSRGVEQYF	TGTGCCAGCAGTTACTCGAGAGGGGTAGAGCAGTACTTC	TRBV6-2/TRBV6-3	NA	NA	TRBJ2-7
CATSGGSPNTEAFF	TGTGCCACCAGCGGCGGGTCTCCGAACACTGAAGCTTTCTTT	TRBV15	few	NA	TRBJ1-1
CASSLVVGPLLTEAFF	TGCGCCAGCAGCTTGGTTGTGGGGCCACTACTTACTGAAGCTTTCTTT	TRBV5-1	few	NA	TRBJ1-1
CASSRNRDEQYF	TGCGCCAGCAGCAGGAACAGGGACGAGCAGTACTTC	TRBV5-1	NA	NA	TRBJ2-7
CSARWGGSTDTQYF	TGCAGTGCTAGGTGGGGGGGAAGCACAGATACGCAGTATTTT	TRBV20-1	NA	TRBD2	TRBJ2-3
CASRVGSGSGANVLTF	TGTGCCAGCAGGGTCGGTTCGGGCTCTGGGGCCAACGTCCTGACTTTC	TRBV7-6	NA	NA	TRBJ2-6
CASSQELYLGEKLFF	TGTGCCAGCAGCCAAGAGCTTTACCTTGGCGAAAAACTGTTTTTT	TRBV3-1	NA	NA	TRBJ1-4
CASMGTVSQETQYF	TGCGCCAGCATGGGGACAGTTAGCCAAGAGACCCAGTACTTC	TRBV5-1	few	TRBD1	TRBJ2-5
CASSLAPAGVHEQYF	TGCGCCAGCAGCTTGGCGCCAGCGGGAGTCCACGAGCAGTACTTC	TRBV5-1	few	TRBD2	TRBJ2-7
CASSYSGDLGVDTQYF	TGTGCCAGCAGTTACTCGGGGGACTTAGGGGTGGATACGCAGTATTTT	TRBV6-5	NA	NA	TRBJ2-3
CASGEIGIRGTPQETQYF	TGCGCCAGCGGCGAGATCGGAATCCGCGGGACACCTCAAGAGACCCAGTACTTC	TRBV4-1	NA	NA	TRBJ2-5
CASSLGPSSGGRQETQYF	TGTGCCAGCAGTTTAGGCCCTTCTAGCGGGGGGCGCCAAGAGACCCAGTACTTC	TRBV12-3/TRBV12-4	NA	TRBD2	TRBJ2-5
CASSQGPGPKNTEAFF	TGTGCCAGCAGCCAAGGTCCGGGACCGAAGAACACTGAAGCTTTCTTT	TRBV14	few	NA	TRBJ1-1
CASSYATGLNTEAFF	TGTGCCAGCAGTTACGCGACAGGGTTGAACACTGAAGCTTTCTTT	TRBV6-5	once	TRBD1	TRBJ1-1
CASSLGAFRTDTQYF	TGTGCCAGCAGTTTGGGGGCCTTTCGAACAGATACGCAGTATTTT	TRBV6-2/TRBV6-3	few	NA	TRBJ2-3
CASSETGRGSSGQFF	TGTGCCAGCAGTGAAACAGGGCGGGGATCGAGTGGGCAGTTCTTC	TRBV25-1	once	NA	TRBJ2-1
CASSAGGTDTQYF	TGTGCCAGCAGCGCGGGAGGGACAGATACGCAGTATTTT	TRBV7-2	many	TRBD2	TRBJ2-3
CASSEGQGYYNEQFF	TGTGCCAGCAGCGAAGGACAGGGGTACTACAATGAGCAGTTCTTC	TRBV11-1	NA	TRBD1	TRBJ2-1
CASSQDRTQGDTDTQYF	TGCGCCAGCAGCCAAGACAGGACACAGGGAGACACAGATACGCAGTATTTT	TRBV4-3	few	NA	TRBJ2-3
CASMLSTDTQYF	TGTGCCAGCATGCTCAGCACAGATACGCAGTATTTT	TRBV2	NA	NA	TRBJ2-3
CASSYSGPANEQFF	TGTGCCAGCAGTTACTCTGGCCCTGCAAATGAGCAGTTCTTC	TRBV6-5	NA	NA	TRBJ2-1